The following is a T cell receptor beta chain sequence with its context. Antigen unknown. The sample is drawn from a study of OX40 agonist ivuxolimab in advanced cancers. Study-level information: Ivuxolimab, an antibody that agonizes OX40 (CD134), was administered to the patients.

With V trimmed by 5 bases and J by 3 bases, 3 bases remained unmatched. This CDR3 has 13 residues. Germline lookup yields CDR1 SEHNR and CDR2 FQNEAQ (reference sequence). Study-wide points: Undetermined was the antigen specificity of the expanded peripheral T cells. CD4+ and CD8+ blood T cells expanded clonally by week 6 at 0.1 to 3.0 mg/kg. Certain nonresponders additionally had low normalized T-cell clonal expansion.

Sequenced by immunoSEQ multiplex PCR; TCRdb stores in-frame clones only, minus some. The data hold around 86,000 clones, with around 93% observed a single time. The receptor was derived from an adult with an advanced solid tumor such as melanoma, head and neck, liver or kidney cancer. The rearrangement links TRBV7-9 to TRBJ1-2; 7 nucleotides match TRBD1. The material sequenced was CD4+ or CD8+ T cells sorted from blood, taken in a trial of the OX40 agonist ivuxolimab. The CDR3 loop is CASSHGQDYGYTF. CDR3 sequence (DNA): TGTGCCAGCAGCCACGGACAGGACTATGGCTACACCTTC.